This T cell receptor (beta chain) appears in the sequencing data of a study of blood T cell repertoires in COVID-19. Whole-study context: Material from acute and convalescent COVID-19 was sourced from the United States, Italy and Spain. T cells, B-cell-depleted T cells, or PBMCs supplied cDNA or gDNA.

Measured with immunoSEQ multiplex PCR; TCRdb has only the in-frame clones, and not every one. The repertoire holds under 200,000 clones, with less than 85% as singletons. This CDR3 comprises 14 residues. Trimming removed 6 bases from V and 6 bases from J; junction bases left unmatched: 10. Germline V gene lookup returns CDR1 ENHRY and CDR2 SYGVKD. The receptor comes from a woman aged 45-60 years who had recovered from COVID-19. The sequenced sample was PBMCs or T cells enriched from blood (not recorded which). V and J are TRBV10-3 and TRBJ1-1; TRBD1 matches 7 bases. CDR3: CAIRREQGQAEAFF. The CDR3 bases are TGTGCCATCAGAAGAGAACAGGGGCAGGCTGAAGCTTTCTTT.